The 3 T cell receptor beta chains given below trace back to one sample, sequenced in a study of spatial heterogeneity in lung cancer. Using its own MiXCR run on the 5' RACE reads, TCRdb lists one record per CDR3 protein. The sample shows around 45,000 distinct CDR3 sequences, roughly 10% of them seen only once. Sample time point: sample taken at primary tumor resection. Unsorted samples of tumor, nontumor lung or frozen PBMC had their whole RNA sequenced. The input for sequencing was PBMCs, taken at surgery. These receptors came from a female donor with early-stage non-small cell lung cancer.

This clonotype was detected a few times. The chain has TRBV7-9 and TRBJ2-5, with 10 bases matching TRBD2. The CDR3 covers 16 residues. Germline CDR1 and CDR2: SEHNR and FQNEAQ (reference sequence). Trimming at V came to 2 bases and at J to 5 bases, leaving 8 bases not matched to a gene. For the CDR3, the DNA is TGTGCCAGCAGCTTAACCCAGCGGGGGGGCAGGGAGACCCAGTACTTC. Amino acid sequence: CASSLTQRGGRETQYF.

This clonotype was observed a few times. The chain recombines TRBV18 with TRBJ1-6; D is undetermined. V lost 3 bases to trimming and J lost 6 bases, with 3 bases between them. The CDR3 sequence is 12 residues long. Germline lookup yields CDR1 KGHSH and CDR2 LQKENI. CDR3 region: CASSPGNSPLHF. The CDR3 nucleotides read TGTGCCAGCTCACCTGGTAATTCACCCCTCCACTTT.

There are a few counts of this clonotype. The DNA for the CDR3 is TGTGCCAGCAGCTTAGGACAGGGGGCCGCTGAAGCTTTCTTT. This translates into CASSLGQGAAEAFF. The chain is built from TRBV7-6 and TRBJ1-1, with 10 nucleotides matching TRBD1. The CDR3 loop spans 14 amino acids. J was trimmed by 6 bases and V by 1 base; bases with no gene match: 2. Germline V gene lookup returns CDR1 SGHVS and CDR2 FNYEAQ.